The clone carrying this T cell receptor beta chain was counted between two and nine times. This sample was taken from a study of blood T cell repertoires in COVID-19. Background on the study: COVID-19 samples, acute and convalescent, were from the United States, Italy and Spain. T cells, B-cell-depleted T cells, or PBMCs provided the cDNA or gDNA that served as material.

Germline V gives CDR1 SGHTS, CDR2 YDEGEE. The CDR3 sequence is 11 residues long. V was trimmed by 4 bases and J by 11 bases, leaving 10 bases between them. In the original workflow: Quantification of nucleated cells was approximated via reference gene primer amplification. Sequencing used immunoSEQ multiplex PCR; TCRdb keeps in-frame clones, though not all of them. V and J calls and clone size are those listed in that table; D and trimming were worked out from the DNA. The profile shows 84,000 or so clones, about 81% of them singletons. This TCR came from a human donor in a cohort sampled during active COVID-19. The genes are TRBV5-8 and TRBJ1-5; D ambiguous. Sequencing was performed on peripheral blood. The CDR3 DNA follows: TGTGCCAGCAGCACCTTCGGGGCCCAGCATTTT. Translated: CASSTFGAQHF.